This T cell receptor beta chain was captured by sequencing in a study of T cells in Graves' hyperthyroidism and ophthalmopathy. This clonotype was observed many times. The antigen remains undetermined. Clinical symptoms, serum thyroxine and TRAb, thyroid ultrasound and orbital computed tomography were used for the diagnoses. The study, taken as a whole, reports: Clonotypes that were expanded in thyroid above 0.001 mostly appeared in blood too. Onset of ophthalmopathy came a median approximately 6 months after the model predicted it.

RNA transcripts provided the source from which TCR beta CDR3 regions were amplified. First-round RT-PCR targeting the TCR CDR3 was performed with the HTBI primer set. TCRdb re-analysed the multiplex PCR reads in MiXCR, keeping a single row per CDR3 protein. The table lists over 200,000 distinct CDR3 sequences, about 14% of them singletons. Trimming at V came to 3 bases and at J to 2 bases, leaving 8 bases not matched to a gene. Per the germline V gene, CDR1 is LGHDT and CDR2 is YNNKEL (reference sequence). This CDR3 has 16 residues. Sequencing was performed on blood. The receptor was isolated from a woman in her 40s with Graves' hyperthyroidism that later progressed to Graves' ophthalmopathy. The chain combines TRBV3-1 with TRBJ2-3, with 7 bases aligning to TRBD2. This chain's CDR3 is CASSHRLALDTDTQYF. CDR3 coding DNA: TGTGCCAGCAGCCACCGACTAGCCCTAGACACAGATACGCAGTATTTT.